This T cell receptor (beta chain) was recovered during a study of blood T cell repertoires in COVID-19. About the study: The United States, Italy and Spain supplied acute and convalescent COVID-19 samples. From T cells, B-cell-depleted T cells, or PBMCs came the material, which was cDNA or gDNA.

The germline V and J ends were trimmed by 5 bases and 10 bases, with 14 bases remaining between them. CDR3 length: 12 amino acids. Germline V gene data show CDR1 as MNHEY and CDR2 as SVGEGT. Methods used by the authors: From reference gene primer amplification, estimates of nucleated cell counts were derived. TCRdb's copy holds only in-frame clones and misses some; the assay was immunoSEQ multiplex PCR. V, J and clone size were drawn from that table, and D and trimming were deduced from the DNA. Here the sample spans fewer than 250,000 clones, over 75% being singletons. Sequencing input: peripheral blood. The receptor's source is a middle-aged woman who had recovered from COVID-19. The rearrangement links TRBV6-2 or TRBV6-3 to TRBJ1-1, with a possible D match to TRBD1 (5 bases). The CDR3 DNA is TGTGCCAGCAGTACGGGGGTCGGAGTAGCTTTCTTT. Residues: CASSTGVGVAFF.